This note documents a single T cell receptor (beta chain) sequence. These data are taken from a study of T cell changes during pregnancy in multiple sclerosis. TCRdb keeps only in-frame clones here, not all; method: immunoSEQ multiplex PCR. The sample includes some 87,000 clones, 90% to 95% of them seen just once. The J segment lost 5 bases and the V segment lost 4 bases, leaving 4 bases of the junction unmatched. This CDR3 is 13 amino acids long. The V and J genes are TRBV23-1 and TRBJ2-5, with 7 bases fitting TRBD2. TRBV23-1 is an open reading frame, and its role is uncertain. Sequenced here: peripheral blood, sampled in the second trimester of pregnancy. This TCR was recovered from a female donor with multiple sclerosis, enrolled in a pregnancy study. CDR3 in DNA: TGCGCCAGCAGTCGTCAGGGAGGGGAGACCCAGTACTTC. This gives the protein CASSRQGGETQYF.